The rows below give T cell receptor beta chains drawn from one sample of a study of T-cell memory formation after mild COVID-19. TCRdb reanalysed the 5' RACE reads using MiXCR and keeps one entry per CDR3 protein. The repertoire holds fewer than 400,000 distinct CDR3 sequences, with 13% as singletons. Sequencing was carried out using PBMCs or a T cell subset sorted from them (not recorded which). All receptors come from a man between 18 and 35 years old who had mild COVID-19 (a few samples of this study predate the infection). Cell type and time point are not known. CDR3s include the opening cysteine and the closing phenylalanine or tryptophan. A D gene is named only where the DNA matches it firmly. For some rows the clone size is stated as once, few or many, or as a class when expanded; others skip it.

j_gene,abundance,d_gene,v_gene,len,CDR3aa,CDR3nt
TRBJ2-7,few,TRBD2,TRBV9,15,CASSPRGTSPYEQYF,TGTGCCAGCAGCCCCCGCGGGACTAGCCCCTACGAGCAGTACTTC
TRBJ1-1,NA,NA,TRBV4-3,16,CASSQRPGLQNTEAFF,TGCGCCAGCAGCCAGAGACCGGGACTGCAGAACACTGAAGCTTTCTTT
TRBJ2-5,NA,NA,TRBV7-9,15,CASSLNAGALETQYF,TGTGCCAGCAGCCTCAACGCCGGGGCGTTGGAGACCCAGTACTTC
TRBJ2-7,many,TRBD1,TRBV4-3,16,CASSFHRGYGSYEQYF,TGCGCCAGCAGCTTTCACAGGGGCTATGGCTCCTACGAGCAGTACTTC
TRBJ2-5,few,NA,TRBV6-6,17,CASSYSSINIPERTQYF,TGTGCCAGCAGTTACTCGTCTATAAATATTCCAGAAAGGACCCAGTACTTC
TRBJ1-5,few,NA,TRBV7-2,16,CASSLGRGTLGMPQHF,TGTGCCAGCAGCTTGGGCAGGGGCACCCTGGGGATGCCCCAGCATTTT
TRBJ2-7,NA,NA,TRBV3-1,15,CASSPKGTGRYEQYF,TGTGCCAGCAGCCCGAAAGGCACAGGGAGGTACGAGCAGTACTTC
TRBJ1-2,NA,NA,TRBV27,16,CASSPRRVPDRYGYTF,TGTGCCAGCAGTCCCCGACGGGTTCCGGACAGATATGGCTACACCTTC
TRBJ2-1,few,NA,TRBV7-9,8,CASPVGFF,TGTGCCAGCCCGGTCGGGTTCTTC
TRBJ2-3,few,NA,TRBV18,16,CASSPQGVREADTQYF,TGTGCCAGCTCACCACAGGGTGTCCGAGAGGCAGATACGCAGTATTTT
TRBJ1-2,NA,NA,TRBV20-1,13,CSASWQDPYGYTF,TGCAGTGCTAGTTGGCAGGACCCCTATGGCTACACCTTC
TRBJ1-2,NA,NA,TRBV27,16,CASSLNPSAARYGYTF,TGTGCCAGCAGTTTAAATCCTTCAGCAGCTAGGTATGGCTACACCTTC
TRBJ1-1,few,TRBD1,TRBV7-2,14,CASSWRTGNTEAFF,TGTGCCAGCAGCTGGCGGACAGGGAACACTGAAGCTTTCTTT
TRBJ2-7,NA,NA,TRBV19,15,CASSIDHRSTYEQYF,TGTGCCAGTAGTATAGATCACAGGTCTACCTACGAGCAGTACTTC
TRBJ1-4,few,NA,TRBV5-1,15,CASSLAGLSSEKLFF,TGCGCCAGCAGCTTGGCCGGCCTAAGCAGTGAAAAACTGTTTTTT
TRBJ1-2,NA,TRBD1,TRBV10-3,13,CAISPGQGVGYTF,TGTGCCATCAGTCCGGGACAGGGGGTTGGCTACACCTTC
TRBJ1-2,once,TRBD1,TRBV9,12,CASSVPGGGYTF,TGTGCCAGCAGCGTACCAGGGGGTGGCTACACCTTC
TRBJ1-1,NA,NA,TRBV6-2/TRBV6-3,14,CASSPAGRMGEAFF,TGTGCCAGCAGCCCGGCGGGTAGGATGGGTGAAGCTTTCTTT
TRBJ2-2,NA,NA,TRBV25-1,14,CASMGRGNTGELFF,TGTGCCAGCATGGGTCGGGGGAACACCGGGGAGCTGTTTTTT
TRBJ1-1,few,NA,TRBV4-3,13,CASSQQPNTEAFF,TGCGCCAGCAGCCAGCAGCCGAACACTGAAGCTTTCTTT
TRBJ2-1,many,TRBD1,TRBV7-9,14,CASRRDRTYNEQFF,TGTGCCAGCAGGCGGGACAGGACCTACAATGAGCAGTTCTTC
TRBJ1-1,few,NA,TRBV18,16,CASSPLSEGIGTEAFF,TGTGCCAGCTCACCTCTCTCGGAGGGTATAGGCACTGAAGCTTTCTTT
TRBJ2-3,few,NA,TRBV5-1,14,CASSNLQGPDTQYF,TGCGCCAGCAGCAACCTACAGGGCCCAGATACGCAGTATTTT
TRBJ2-7,NA,NA,TRBV4-2,15,CASSPGGGELDEQYF,TGTGCCAGCAGCCCCGGCGGCGGGGAGTTGGACGAGCAGTACTTC
TRBJ2-7,many,TRBD1,TRBV5-1,14,CASSPGTGLYEQYF,TGCGCCAGCAGCCCCGGGACAGGGCTCTACGAGCAGTACTTC
TRBJ2-3,few,NA,TRBV18,15,CASSDIRHRTDTQYF,TGTGCCAGCTCAGACATCCGGCACCGCACAGATACGCAGTATTTT
TRBJ1-2,few,TRBD1,TRBV5-6,18,CASSRFKNRTGEHYGYTF,TGTGCCAGCAGTCGATTTAAGAACAGGACAGGGGAGCACTATGGCTACACCTTC
TRBJ1-6,few,NA,TRBV6-5,15,CASSYSGIINSPLHF,TGTGCCAGCAGTTACTCGGGGATTATCAATTCACCCCTCCACTTT
TRBJ1-3,NA,TRBD1,TRBV20-1,19,CSAIPPLETGEGRGNTIYF,TGCAGTGCTATACCACCCTTGGAAACAGGGGAAGGCCGAGGAAACACCATATATTTT
TRBJ2-3,few,NA,TRBV9,14,CASSVVGEPDTQYF,TGTGCCAGCAGCGTAGTAGGGGAGCCAGATACGCAGTATTTT
TRBJ2-7,NA,TRBD2,TRBV15,15,CATSRTGTSGYEQYF,TGTGCCACCAGCAGAACCGGGACTAGCGGGTACGAGCAGTACTTC
TRBJ2-3,many,TRBD2,TRBV5-1,17,CASSLEGTSGGADTQYF,TGCGCCAGCAGCTTGGAGGGGACTAGCGGGGGCGCAGATACGCAGTATTTT
TRBJ2-3,many,NA,TRBV7-2,17,CASSPIGRSSATDTQYF,TGTGCCAGCAGCCCCATTGGCCGATCCTCGGCTACAGATACGCAGTATTTT
TRBJ2-3,few,NA,TRBV7-2,17,CASSFMGKGVSTDTQYF,TGTGCCAGCAGCTTCATGGGGAAGGGAGTTAGCACAGATACGCAGTATTTT
TRBJ2-1,NA,NA,TRBV7-3,15,CASSLDKAGYNEQFF,TGTGCCAGCAGCTTGGACAAGGCGGGTTACAATGAGCAGTTCTTC
TRBJ1-1,NA,NA,TRBV5-1,13,CASSPKGRTEAFF,TGCGCCAGCAGCCCCAAGGGGAGGACTGAAGCTTTCTTT
TRBJ2-2,NA,TRBD2,TRBV7-7,14,CASSASGNTGELFF,TGTGCCAGCAGCGCTAGCGGTAACACCGGGGAGCTGTTTTTT